The sequence of this T cell receptor beta chain was determined in a study of blood T cell repertoires in COVID-19. For the study at large: COVID-19 samples collected from the United States, Italy and Spain covered acute and convalescent phases. Nucleic acid was either cDNA or gDNA, and it came from T cells, B-cell-depleted T cells, or PBMCs.

As handled by the study authors: The assay estimated nucleated cells by amplifying reference gene primers. TCRdb's copy holds only in-frame clones and misses some; the assay was immunoSEQ multiplex PCR. V and J calls plus clone size are reproduced from that table; the DNA served to infer D and trimming. The repertoire has about 150,000 clones, approximately 78% of them found once; the top ten carry approximately 16%. Per the germline V gene, CDR1 is LGHNA and CDR2 is YSLEER. This CDR3 is 13 amino acids long. Trimming left V 0 bases short and J 8 bases short, with 10 bases between. Sequencing input: peripheral blood. This receptor was identified in a human donor with acute or convalescent COVID-19. The donor label of this sample is uncertain. This chain connects TRBV4-3 to TRBJ1-1; unclear D gene. The CDR3 is CASSQDILREAFF. Written as DNA, the CDR3 is TGCGCCAGCAGCCAAGATATATTGAGAGAAGCTTTCTTT.